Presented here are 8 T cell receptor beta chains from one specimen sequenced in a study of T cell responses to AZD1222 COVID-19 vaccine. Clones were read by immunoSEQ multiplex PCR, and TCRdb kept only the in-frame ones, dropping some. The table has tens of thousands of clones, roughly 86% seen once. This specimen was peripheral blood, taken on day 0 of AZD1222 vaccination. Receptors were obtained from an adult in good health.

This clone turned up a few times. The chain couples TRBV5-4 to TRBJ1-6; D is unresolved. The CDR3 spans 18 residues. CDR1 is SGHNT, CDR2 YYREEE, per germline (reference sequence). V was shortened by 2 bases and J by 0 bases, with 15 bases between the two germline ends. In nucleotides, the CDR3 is TGTGCCAGCAGCTTTAAGGTCGGAGCTAGCTCCTATAATTCACCCCTCCACTTT. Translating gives CASSFKVGASSYNSPLHF. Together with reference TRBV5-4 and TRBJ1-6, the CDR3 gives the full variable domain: ETGVTQSPTHLIKTRGQQVTLRCSSQSGHNTVSWYQQALGQGPQFIFQYYREEENGRGNFPPRFSGLQFPNYSSELNVNALELDDSALYLCASSFKVGASSYNSPLHFGNGTRLTVT.

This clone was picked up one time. Written as DNA, the CDR3 is TGTGCCAGCAGCCTTAGCGGGAGAATTTTATACGAGCAGTACTTC. Amino acids: CASSLSGRILYEQYF. The V and J genes are TRBV27 and TRBJ2-7; 9 bases agree with TRBD2. This CDR3 is built from 15 residues. Per the germline V gene, CDR1 is MNHEY and CDR2 is SMNVEV (reference sequence). The V and J ends lost 6 bases and 4 bases, in that order; junction bases with no gene match: 10.

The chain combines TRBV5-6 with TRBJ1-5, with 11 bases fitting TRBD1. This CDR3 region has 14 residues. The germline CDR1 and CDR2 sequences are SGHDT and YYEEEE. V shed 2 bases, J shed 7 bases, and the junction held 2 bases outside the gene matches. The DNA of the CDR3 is TGTGCCAGCAGCTTCTGGACAGGGGGCCAGCCCCAGCATTTT. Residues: CASSFWTGGQPQHF.

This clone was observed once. CDR3 DNA sequence: TGTGCCAGCAGTTTAGGACAGGGTACTGAAAAACTGTTTTTT. It encodes CASSLGQGTEKLFF. V is TRBV6-5 and J is TRBJ1-4, with 8 bases identical to TRBD1. V lost 4 bases and J lost 7; bases outside the gene matches: 5. The CDR3 consists of 14 residues. Germline-derived CDR1 and CDR2 are MNHEY and SVGAGI.

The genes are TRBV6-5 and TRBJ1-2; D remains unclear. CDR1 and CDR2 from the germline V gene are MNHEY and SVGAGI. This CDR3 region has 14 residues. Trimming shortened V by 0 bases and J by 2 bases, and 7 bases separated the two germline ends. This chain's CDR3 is CASSYSATNYGYTF. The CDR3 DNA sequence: TGTGCCAGCAGTTACTCCGCTACCAACTATGGCTACACCTTC.

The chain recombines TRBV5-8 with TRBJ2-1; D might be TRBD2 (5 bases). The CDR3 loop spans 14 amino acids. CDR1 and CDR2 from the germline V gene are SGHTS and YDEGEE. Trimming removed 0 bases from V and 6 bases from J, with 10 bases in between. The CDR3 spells CASSLVVAGNEQFF. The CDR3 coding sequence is TGTGCCAGCAGCTTGGTTGTTGCGGGCAATGAGCAGTTCTTC.

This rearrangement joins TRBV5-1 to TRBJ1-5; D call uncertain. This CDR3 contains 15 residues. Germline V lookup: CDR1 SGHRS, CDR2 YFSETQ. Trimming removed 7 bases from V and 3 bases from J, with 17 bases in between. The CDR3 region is CASPPAGRDNQPQHF. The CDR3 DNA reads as TGCGCCAGCCCTCCGGCGGGGAGGGACAATCAGCCCCAGCATTTT.

The chain's CDR3 is CAIKPEGLSTDTQYF. Written as DNA, the CDR3 is TGTGCCATCAAACCGGAAGGTCTTAGCACAGATACGCAGTATTTT. The chain links TRBV10-3 to TRBJ2-3; D is unresolved. The germline CDR1 and CDR2 sequences are ENHRY and SYGVKD. Between the trimmed V and J ends, which lost 7 bases and 0 bases, there was a span of 14 bases. The length of the CDR3 is 15 residues.